This T cell receptor beta chain emerged from a study of cytomegalovirus exposure and HLA in healthy donors. Whole-study context: A subsequent analysis reported that the 120 validation repertoires were produced on the same platform that had also been used for the approximately 710 first-cohort repertoires. Notes on the study in general: A few chains tied to CMV proved CMV antigen-specific in vitro.

Germline CDR1 is LNHDA and CDR2 is SQIVND (reference sequence). With V trimmed by 3 bases and J by 6 bases, 19 bases remained unmatched. The CDR3 sequence is 18 residues long. Points on this clone: The antigen remains unidentified.

Assay: immunoSEQ multiplex PCR; the TCRdb copy retains only in-frame clones and omits some. The sample yields 90,000 to 110,000 clones, around nine tenths seen once. The TCR comes from a woman in her late teens or twenties in good health and CMV-seronegative. The rearrangement links TRBV19 to TRBJ2-7, with 8 nucleotides matching TRBD2. Sample: PBMCs. CDR3 nucleotide sequence: TGTGCCAGTAGTATCACCGTCGGTCCGAATAGCGGGATTGGCGAGCAGTACTTC. This gives the protein CASSITVGPNSGIGEQYF.